What follows describes a single TCR beta chain. These data are taken from a study of blood T cell repertoires in COVID-19. On the study more broadly: From the United States, Italy and Spain came samples of acute and convalescent COVID-19.

Losses at the gene ends were 5 bases for V and 1 base for J; bases not matched to a gene: 7. CDR3 size: 16 residues. The germline V gene has CDR1 KGHSH and CDR2 LQKENI. As processed by the authors: Quantification of nucleated cells was approximated via reference gene primer amplification. The method was immunoSEQ multiplex PCR; TCRdb's version includes in-frame clones alone and lacks a portion of them. For V, J and clone size, that table is used; D and trimming come from the DNA. This sample has about 73,000 clones, with roughly three quarters found just once. In Seattle, patients joined the study during active infection and were tracked longitudinally.

The TCR sequence derives from a man aged 65-85 years with COVID-19, enrolled during active disease. Source material: peripheral blood. The rearrangement uses TRBV18 and TRBJ2-2; TRBD1 aligns across 7 bases. This chain's CDR3 is CASSSPTGVNTGELFF. CDR3 nucleotides: TGTGCCAGCTCATCCCCTACAGGGGTGAACACCGGGGAGCTGTTTTTT.